The entry below gives a single T cell receptor (beta chain) sequence along with its context. Its antigen remains unidentified. This record belongs to a study of shared clonotypes between healthy human individuals. General observations from the study: Naive subsets generally had larger estimated richness than memory subsets. Four donors had 4% to 5% of their naive CD4 clonotypes in common. Researchers sampled only blood; tissue repertoires likely differ.

The method was immunoSEQ multiplex PCR; TCRdb's version includes in-frame clones alone and lacks a portion of them. The table shows approximately 1.5 million clones, with approximately 98.5% occurring only once. The CDR3 totals 13 residues. V was trimmed by 6 bases and J by 3 bases, leaving 9 bases between them. CDR1 is LNHDA, CDR2 SQIVND, per germline (reference sequence). This TCR came from a man aged 30 to 45 in good health. The sequencing input was naive CD4+ T cells sorted from blood. Subset specified: CD45RA+ positively selected. The chain couples TRBV19 to TRBJ1-5; D is undetermined. Here the CDR3 reads CASRWQSNQPQHF. CDR3 coding DNA: TGTGCCAGTAGATGGCAGTCCAATCAGCCCCAGCATTTT.